The present T cell receptor (beta chain) was sequenced within a study of kidney transplant recipient with SARS-CoV-2 infection. TCRdb processed the reads anew with MiXCR; each CDR3 protein has one entry. The sample lists 250,000 or so distinct CDR3 sequences; about 30% were seen once. This CDR3 contains 17 residues. This clonotype was picked up a small number of times. Sequencing was performed on a blood sample, taken at baseline and on day 111 from a kidney transplant recipient. This sequence was found in a male patient between 25 and 40 years old who had COVID-19 and was a kidney transplant recipient. Some T cells may have come from the graft donor. The chain joins TRBV8-2 to TRBJ2-6. TRBV8-2 is a documented pseudogene. In DNA form, the CDR3 reads TGTGGCAAAGTGATCAGGATAACACAAAGTCGGGCCAACGTCCTGACTTTC. Residues: CGKVIRITQSRANVLTF.